This T cell receptor (beta chain) stems from a study of blood T cell repertoires in COVID-19. Study as a whole: Material from acute and convalescent COVID-19 was sourced from the United States, Italy and Spain. From T cells, B-cell-depleted T cells, or PBMCs came the material, which was cDNA or gDNA.

The Seattle patients, enrolled during active infection, were followed longitudinally. V lost 4 bases and J 0 bases, leaving 8 bases between the germline ends. This CDR3 comprises 14 residues. CDR1 and CDR2 from the germline V gene are SGHDT and YYEEEE. Methods used by the authors: Reference gene primer amplification yielded estimated nucleated cell counts. Clones were read by immunoSEQ multiplex PCR, and TCRdb kept only the in-frame ones, dropping some. V and J calls and clone size follow that table, whereas D and trimming were derived from the DNA. This sample has 200,000 to 250,000 clones, with 81% found just once.

The sequenced sample consisted of peripheral blood. The chain recombines TRBV5-6 with TRBJ1-3, with TRBD1 as a possible D gene (6 bases). The source is a woman aged 80 or older with COVID-19, enrolled during active disease. CDR3: CASSRGSSGNTIYF. The CDR3 DNA sequence: TGTGCCAGCAGCAGGGGGAGCTCTGGAAACACCATATATTTT.